The 6 T cell receptor beta chains presented below share a single source sample, sequenced in a study of spatial heterogeneity in lung cancer. Their antigens are not known. The study's findings and limits: It was found that expanded intratumoral alpha and beta TCR counts tracked tumor mutation counts.

As for time point: sample taken at primary tumor resection. TCRdb called the 5' RACE reads again in MiXCR, with one record for every CDR3 protein. Here the sample spans several thousand distinct CDR3 sequences, approximately 14% being singletons. Source: lung tumor tissue, taken at surgery. The origin of the receptors is a female donor with early-stage non-small cell lung cancer.

This clonotype was seen repeatedly, ten times or more. The chain joins TRBV20-1 to TRBJ2-3; possibly TRBD2 for D (7 bases). The germline V gene has CDR1 DFQATT and CDR2 SNEGSKA (reference sequence). This CDR3 spans 16 amino acids. V shed 5 bases and J shed 1 base, with 19 bases lying between them. The CDR3, as DNA: TGCAGTGCTGAAAGCCTTCGCGGGGGCGGCACAGATACGCAGTATTTT. Translation: CSAESLRGGGTDTQYF.

This clonotype is labeled as medium-sized (0.01 to 0.1%). V gene TRBV5-1 combines with J gene TRBJ2-3, with TRBD2 as a possible D gene (5 bases). The length of the CDR3 is 15 residues. From germline, CDR1 is SGHRS and CDR2 YFSETQ. V was shortened by 0 bases and J by 0 bases, with 8 bases between the two germline ends. CDR3 in DNA: TGCGCCAGCAGCTTGGACGGGGTCAGCACAGATACGCAGTATTTT. The encoded protein is CASSLDGVSTDTQYF. The full variable domain, completed using reference TRBV5-1 and TRBJ2-3, is KAGVTQTPRYLIKTRGQQVTLSCSPISGHRSVSWYQQTPGQGLQFLFEYFSETQRNKGNFPGRFSGRQFSNSRSEMNVSTLELGDSALYLCASSLDGVSTDTQYFGPGTRLTVL.

This clonotype was observed many times. The chain has TRBV6-6 and TRBJ2-3, with D maybe TRBD1 (5 bases). Looked up from germline, CDR1 is MNHNY and CDR2 is SVGAGI (reference sequence). This CDR3 has 19 residues. V was trimmed by 0 bases and J by 0 bases, leaving 19 bases between them. CDR3 residues: CASSYSSVLDRSSTDTQYF. Written as DNA, the CDR3 is TGTGCCAGCAGTTACTCCAGCGTCCTCGACAGATCTAGCACAGATACGCAGTATTTT.

By frequency in the sample, this clonotype is medium-sized. The rearrangement links TRBV28 to TRBJ2-7; 10 bases are shared with TRBD1. V lost 7 bases, J lost 6 bases, and 9 bases stayed unmatched. This CDR3 has 14 amino acids. Germline values: CDR1 MDHEN, CDR2 SYDVKM. CDR3 amino acids: CASNPRDRGGEQYF. CDR3 DNA sequence: TGTGCCAGCAACCCTAGGGACAGGGGCGGCGAGCAGTACTTC.

This clonotype came up many times. V usage is TRBV4-2 and J usage is TRBJ2-1, with D perhaps assigned TRBD1 or TRBD2 (5 bases each). Trimming took 0 bases from V and 9 from J, leaving 18 bases between them. Germline-derived CDR1 and CDR2 are LGHNA and YNFKEQ. The CDR3 runs 16 residues. The CDR3: CASSQEAPSWDGEQFF. The CDR3 coding sequence is TGTGCCAGCAGCCAAGAAGCGCCTAGTTGGGACGGTGAGCAGTTCTTC.

This clonotype is medium-sized within its sample. The V call is TRBV18, the J call TRBJ1-4; D remains unclear. This CDR3 has 15 residues. The V end was cut by 5 bases, the J end by 0 bases, with 10 bases between. Germline CDR1 and CDR2: KGHSH and LQKENI. DNA for the CDR3: TGTGCCAGCTCAGGCGACGGTGCAACTAATGAAAAACTGTTTTTT. Translation gives CASSGDGATNEKLFF.